What follows are 14 T cell receptor beta chains derived from one specimen sequenced in a study of blood T cell repertoires in COVID-19. The method was immunoSEQ multiplex PCR; TCRdb's version includes in-frame clones alone and lacks a portion of them. The sample shows 200,000 to 300,000 clones, over 80% of them seen only once. Input material: peripheral blood. The receptors stem from a woman in her thirties or forties with acute or convalescent COVID-19.

This clone was observed a single time. The chain employs TRBV10-3 and TRBJ1-2, with 7 bases that match TRBD1. The germline V gene has CDR1 ENHRY and CDR2 SYGVKD. V was pared by 2 bases and J by 3 bases, with 15 bases of the junction left unmatched. The CDR3 is made up of 18 amino acids. The CDR3 protein is CAISEGGGTQGGYYGYTF. The CDR3 nucleotides read TGTGCCATCAGTGAGGGGGGCGGGACACAAGGGGGCTACTATGGCTACACCTTC.

The chain carries TRBV30 and TRBJ1-1, with a possible D match to TRBD1 (5 bases). Trimming pared 3 bases from V and 1 base from J, leaving 6 bases between. Germline loops: CDR1 GTSNPN, CDR2 SVGIG (reference sequence). The CDR3 runs to 12 residues. The DNA of the CDR3 is TGTGCCTGGAGGCAGGGGAACACTGAAGCTTTCTTT. This translates into CAWRQGNTEAFF.

This chain connects TRBV30 to TRBJ2-5; 7 bases are shared with TRBD2. The trim removed 0 bases at V and 4 bases at J, leaving 5 bases unmatched. CDR1 is GTSNPN, CDR2 SVGIG, per germline (reference sequence). The CDR3 runs to 14 residues. CDR3 protein: CAWSVRGGIETQYF. For the CDR3, the DNA is TGTGCCTGGAGTGTTAGGGGAGGGATAGAGACCCAGTACTTC.

The rearrangement joins TRBV5-1 to TRBJ1-1; D may be TRBD1 (5 bases). There are 15 residues in the CDR3. Germline V gives CDR1 SGHRS, CDR2 YFSETQ. V dropped 6 bases and J dropped 5 bases, with 20 bases sitting between them. CDR3: CASNDWQGRQTEAFF. DNA for the CDR3: TGCGCCAGCAATGACTGGCAGGGCAGACAAACTGAAGCTTTCTTT.

The V gene is TRBV30, the J gene TRBJ1-2; 8 nucleotides agree with TRBD1. The J segment lost 4 bases and the V segment lost 3 bases, leaving 4 bases of the junction unmatched. The CDR3 length is 13 residues. Germline CDR1 reads GTSNPN; CDR2 reads SVGIG (reference sequence). The CDR3 loop reads CAWRGQGTYGYTF. For the CDR3, the DNA is TGTGCCTGGAGAGGACAGGGCACCTATGGCTACACCTTC.

V usage is TRBV19 and J usage is TRBJ1-1; 7 nucleotides match TRBD1. The J segment lost 4 bases and the V segment lost 3 bases, leaving 8 bases of the junction unmatched. Germline assignment: CDR1 LNHDA and CDR2 SQIVND (reference sequence). This CDR3 comprises 15 residues. CDR3 DNA sequence: TGTGCCAGTAGTATTACTGACAGGGTGGGCACTGAAGCTTTCTTT. This encodes CASSITDRVGTEAFF. Full variable domain (rest looked up from reference TRBV19 and TRBJ1-1): DGGITQSPKYLFRKEGQNVTLSCEQNLNHDAMYWYRQDPGQGLRLIYYSQIVNDFQKGDIAEGYSVSREKKESFPLTVTSAQKNPTAFYLCASSITDRVGTEAFFGQGTRLTVV.

The V gene is TRBV20-1, the J gene TRBJ2-1, with 11 bases identical to TRBD2. There are 14 residues in the CDR3. Unmatched junction bases numbered 5, after V lost 6 bases and J lost 4 bases. The germline V gene encodes CDR1 DFQATT and CDR2 SNEGSKA (reference sequence). CDR3 sequence: CSASSGGEYNEQFF. CDR3 DNA: TGCAGTGCGAGTAGCGGGGGGGAATACAATGAGCAGTTCTTC.

This clone was observed a single time. The CDR3 sequence: CASSEDRESGKNIQYF. CDR3 bases: TGTGCCAGCAGCGAGGACAGGGAGAGCGGCAAAAACATTCAGTACTTC. The rearrangement uses TRBV2 and TRBJ2-4, with TRBD1 matching 8 bases. After removal of 6 bases from V and 3 bases from J, the junction contained 10 bases not matched to a gene. CDR3 length: 16 residues. Germline CDR1 is SNHLY and CDR2 is FYNNEI.

This clone was counted many times. The chain joins TRBV6-1 to TRBJ1-5; TRBD1 might be the D (5 bases). The V end lost 1 base, the J end lost 6 bases, and 13 bases lay between the germline ends. The CDR3 is 15 amino acids. Germline V CDR1 and CDR2: MNHNS, SASEGT. For the CDR3, the DNA is TGTGCCAGCAGTGAAGGAGCGGGGACGGGTCAGCCCCAGCATTTT. Translating gives CASSEGAGTGQPQHF.

The chain couples TRBV18 to TRBJ1-1; 7 bases fit TRBD1. This CDR3 comprises 15 residues. V gave up 3 bases and J gave up 1 base; unmatched junction bases: 5. Germline lookup yields CDR1 KGHSH and CDR2 LQKENI. CDR3 residues: CASSPTGQKNTEAFF. The DNA of the CDR3 is TGTGCCAGCTCACCGACGGGACAGAAGAACACTGAAGCTTTCTTT.

This chain links TRBV11-2 with TRBJ1-6; tentative D call: TRBD1 (5 bases). The germline V and J ends were trimmed by 1 base and 8 bases, with 12 bases remaining between them. Germline CDR1 is SGHAT and CDR2 is FQNNGV. The CDR3 is made up of 15 amino acids. The CDR3 loop is CASSLGGRKDSPLHF. In DNA, the CDR3 is TGTGCCAGCAGCTTAGGGGGCAGAAAGGATTCACCCCTCCACTTT.

The CDR3 region is CAGDRGRGTEAFF. The CDR3 nucleotides read TGTGCCGGGGACAGGGGGCGCGGCACTGAAGCTTTCTTT. This chain joins TRBV30 and TRBJ1-1, with 12 bases fitting TRBD1. The CDR3 has 13 amino acids. Per the germline V gene, CDR1 is GTSNPN and CDR2 is SVGIG (reference sequence). After removal of 8 bases from V and 4 bases from J, the junction contained 5 bases not matched to a gene.

This rearrangement joins TRBV19 to TRBJ2-2; D gene ambiguous. V gave up 5 bases and J gave up 6 bases, with 10 bases separating them. The CDR3 loop spans 13 amino acids. Per the germline V gene, CDR1 is LNHDA and CDR2 is SQIVND (reference sequence). The CDR3 loop reads CASSPHNAGELFF. In DNA form, the CDR3 reads TGTGCCAGTAGTCCCCACAACGCCGGGGAGCTGTTTTTT. Complete variable domain (other parts from reference TRBV19 and TRBJ2-2): DGGITQSPKYLFRKEGQNVTLSCEQNLNHDAMYWYRQDPGQGLRLIYYSQIVNDFQKGDIAEGYSVSREKKESFPLTVTSAQKNPTAFYLCASSPHNAGELFFGEGSRLTVL.

V usage is TRBV6-1 and J usage is TRBJ2-4; TRBD1 aligns across 9 bases. V shed 2 bases, J shed 16 bases, and the junction held 9 bases outside the gene matches. Germline assignment: CDR1 MNHNS and CDR2 SASEGT. There are 13 residues in the CDR3. The CDR3 DNA reads TGTGCCAGCAGTGAAAGCCCTCGGGACAGGGTCTACTTC. Amino acid sequence: CASSESPRDRVYF.